A selection of T cell receptor beta chains follows, all from one sample in a study of blood T cell repertoires in COVID-19. Repertoires were generated with immunoSEQ multiplex PCR, while TCRdb's copy carries only in-frame clones and drops some. Among 150,000 to 200,000 clones, around 93% were seen once, and the ten largest hold 4.8%. Material for sequencing was peripheral blood. All receptors come from a man aged 30-40 years with COVID-19, enrolled during active disease. Each CDR3 is given with its conserved first and last residue. The order of the fields is CDR3 protein, CDR3 DNA, D gene, J gene, V gene, clone size. The D gene is left open where the match is weak. Only some rows state a clone size, as once, few, many or a class for expanded clones.

cdr3_aa: CATSRERGAGTDTQYF
cdr3_nt: TGTGCCACCAGCAGAGAGCGCGGGGCCGGCACAGATACGCAGTATTTT
d_call: -
j_call: TRBJ2-3
v_call: TRBV15
clone_size: -

cdr3_aa: CASMGLAGNNEQFF
cdr3_nt: TGTGCCAGCATGGGACTAGCGGGAAACAATGAGCAGTTCTTC
d_call: TRBD2
j_call: TRBJ2-1
v_call: TRBV11-2
clone_size: -

cdr3_aa: CASSLPTGVLSSYEQYF
cdr3_nt: TGTGCCAGCAGTCTCCCGACAGGGGTTCTTAGCTCCTACGAGCAGTACTTC
d_call: TRBD1
j_call: TRBJ2-7
v_call: TRBV28
clone_size: -

cdr3_aa: CATSDTRTGETGELFF
cdr3_nt: TGTGCCACCAGTGACACCCGGACAGGGGAAACCGGGGAGCTGTTTTTT
d_call: TRBD1
j_call: TRBJ2-2
v_call: TRBV24-1
clone_size: -

cdr3_aa: CASSPPSPSGNYNEQFF
cdr3_nt: TGTGCCAGCTCACCACCTAGCCCTAGCGGGAACTACAATGAGCAGTTCTTC
d_call: TRBD2
j_call: TRBJ2-1
v_call: TRBV18
clone_size: -

cdr3_aa: CASSPGFLNTEAFF
cdr3_nt: TGCGCCAGCAGCCCGGGATTTTTGAACACTGAAGCTTTCTTT
d_call: -
j_call: TRBJ1-1
v_call: TRBV4-1
clone_size: -

cdr3_aa: CASSKGTTTDTQYF
cdr3_nt: TGTGCCAGCAGTAAAGGGACAACGACAGATACGCAGTATTTT
d_call: -
j_call: TRBJ2-3
v_call: TRBV6-2/TRBV6-3
clone_size: -

cdr3_aa: CASSLRGYQPQHF
cdr3_nt: TGTGCCAGCAGTTTAAGGGGGTATCAGCCCCAGCATTTT
d_call: -
j_call: TRBJ1-5
v_call: TRBV12-3/TRBV12-4
clone_size: once

cdr3_aa: CASSPSAGGGAGDTQYF
cdr3_nt: TGTGCCAGCAGCCCCTCCGCGGGCGGGGGGGCGGGGGATACGCAGTATTTT
d_call: TRBD2
j_call: TRBJ2-3
v_call: TRBV7-3
clone_size: -

cdr3_aa: CASSLATGGLVYGYTF
cdr3_nt: TGCGCCAGCAGCTTGGCAACAGGGGGTTTAGTTTATGGCTACACCTTC
d_call: TRBD1
j_call: TRBJ1-2
v_call: TRBV5-1
clone_size: -

cdr3_aa: CASRLSVVETQYF
cdr3_nt: TGTGCCAGCAGACTGTCTGTCGTCGAGACCCAGTACTTC
d_call: -
j_call: TRBJ2-5
v_call: TRBV7-9
clone_size: -